These T cell receptor beta chains were read from a single sample in a study of CD8 T cells in ankylosing spondylitis. MiXCR, run by TCRdb on the 5' RACE reads, gives a single entry per CDR3 protein. There are almost 400,000 distinct CDR3 sequences in the sample; 20% to 25% occur only once, and about a sixth lies in the top ten. The sample comprised blood, either unsorted or a sorted T cell fraction (not recorded which). The receptor set was obtained from a male donor with ankylosing spondylitis. CDR3s leave out the opening cysteine and the closing phenylalanine or tryptophan. Size is omitted from some rows. Given values are once, few, many or a class for expanded clones.

v_gene,len,abundance,CDR3aa
TRBV29-1,11,NA,SVEQAGGETQY
TRBV20-1,14,NA,SARPIGRIGNQPQH
TRBV4-2,14,few,ASSQDGAAKSYEQY
TRBV12-3/TRBV12-4,11,few,ASIFSGANVLT
TRBV29-1,12,many,SATQGARGETQY
TRBV9,17,NA,ASSGNPGTGEFYTGELF
TRBV19,13,many,ASSARHGTGQPQH
TRBV7-8,13,NA,ASSLAPDGDYGYT
TRBV6-5,15,few,ASSSVPLQGNTGELF
TRBV11-2,13,NA,ASSLGREATYEQY
TRBV11-2,18,few,ASSIPSPSTGVTRSYEQY
TRBV29-1,12,NA,SVETSGRAEEQF
TRBV28,15,NA,ASSSIIAGDWTDTQY
TRBV5-1,14,few,ASSPTSGRGSGELF
TRBV20-1,13,NA,SAGDREYSNQPQH
TRBV20-1,10,few,SALRGGFEQY
TRBV10-3,11,NA,AIAGGSGNEQF
TRBV3-1,14,NA,ASSQEAGSNTGELF
TRBV20-1,13,NA,SAEEGHNSYNEQF
TRBV6-2/TRBV6-3,13,NA,ASSRGLRSNQPQH
TRBV27,14,few,ASSFLLAGATDTQY
TRBV2,12,NA,ATHRLETDTEAF
TRBV7-2,14,few,ASSEDPGQGTGELF
TRBV20-1,11,NA,SGKAEVAGELF
TRBV28,9,NA,ASSAHYGYT
TRBV3-1,13,NA,ASRQRGRVSTEAF
TRBV11-3,10,few,ASSLVGHELF
TRBV29-1,9,NA,SVGSPRGAF
TRBV28,14,few,ASSFLTSGPTDTQY
TRBV9,13,few,ASSVDLFGTYEQY
TRBV29-1,13,NA,SVAPWGESYNEQF
TRBV4-2,14,NA,ASSQVTGGPSYEQY
TRBV18,13,NA,ASSSTRVKSYGYT
TRBV5-1,12,NA,ASSTTGGDSPLH
TRBV9,13,many,ASSVTASNTGELF
TRBV29-1,13,NA,SVAPTGPNTGELF
TRBV12-5,14,NA,ASGLVFVGFGETQY
TRBV24-1,12,NA,ATRGGGAYNEQF
TRBV4-3,14,few,ASSQDTSLGSDTQY
TRBV7-2,12,NA,ASSLQGAGNTQY
TRBV20-1,17,few,SARAGPKRASGITDTQY
TRBV5-1,15,NA,ASSLNQVGQGIETQY
TRBV6-1,15,few,ASSPPTSGRAGDEQF
TRBV7-9,15,few,ASRYTLRTSDTDTQY
TRBV20-1,13,NA,SARDLLGGPYEQY
TRBV10-3,14,few,AITKSGRSIKNIQY
TRBV5-6,13,NA,ASTDAGRPYNEQF
TRBV11-2,12,few,ASSIFGQAGELF
TRBV11-2,12,few,ASSPTPGQGKRF
TRBV29-1,12,few,SAPGLAGVGEQF
TRBV20-1,13,NA,SASSPHSYNSPLH
TRBV20-1,12,few,SARERQGLGGYT
TRBV28,16,NA,ASRAGGQGAETSSPLH
TRBV30,12,few,AYQGSRSQETQY
TRBV24-1,11,NA,ATSEDGQETQY
TRBV7-2,13,once,ASRDIGGSYNEQF
TRBV10-3,9,few,AISAQETQY
TRBV12-3/TRBV12-4,12,NA,ASSRPTSYNEQF
TRBV25-1,14,NA,ASRTTGVSYNSPLH
TRBV3-1,13,NA,ASSPGTSGIETQY